The 29 T cell receptor beta chains below all came from one sample that was sequenced in a study of blood T cell repertoires in COVID-19. Profiling relied on immunoSEQ multiplex PCR, and the TCRdb table lists in-frame clones only, not all of them. The sample consists of 65,000 to 85,000 clones, around 87% of them appearing once. The sequenced sample was peripheral blood. Receptors were obtained from a woman between 18 and 29 years old with acute or convalescent COVID-19.

V gene TRBV5-1 combines with J gene TRBJ2-1; 11 bases match TRBD2. J lost 5 bases, V lost 1 base, and 2 bases had no gene match. The CDR3 is made up of 15 amino acids. In germline, CDR1 is SGHRS, CDR2 YFSETQ. This CDR3 reads CASSLTSGSNNEQFF. The CDR3 DNA follows: TGCGCCAGCAGCTTGACTAGCGGGAGCAACAATGAGCAGTTCTTC.

The chain carries TRBV30 and TRBJ1-3; D perhaps matches TRBD1 (5 bases). V was cut by 5 bases and J by 2 bases, with 10 bases left in between. Per germline, CDR1 GTSNPN and CDR2 SVGIG (reference sequence). The CDR3 extends over 13 amino acids. For the CDR3, the DNA is TGTGCCTGGTCTCGGACACCTGGAAACACCATATATTTT. Protein sequence: CAWSRTPGNTIYF.

This clone appeared a few times. V gene TRBV5-1 combines with J gene TRBJ2-5, with D possibly TRBD2 on 6 matching bases. The CDR3 extends over 14 amino acids. Germline V gives CDR1 SGHRS, CDR2 YFSETQ. Trimming removed 4 bases at V and 1 base at J, with 11 bases between. CDR3 loop: CASSRVGLQETQYF. CDR3 DNA sequence: TGCGCCAGCAGCCGGGTGGGACTCCAAGAGACCCAGTACTTC.

This clone was seen just once. V usage is TRBV5-1 and J usage is TRBJ2-3, with D perhaps matching TRBD1 (6 bases). CDR3 size: 16 residues. From germline, CDR1 is SGHRS and CDR2 YFSETQ. The germline V and J ends were trimmed by 4 bases and 2 bases, with 17 bases remaining between them. The CDR3 bases are TGCGCCAGCAGCCATCGACAGGCAGGACCCACAGATACGCAGTATTTT. Amino acids: CASSHRQAGPTDTQYF.

The chain has TRBV15 and TRBJ1-5, with D perhaps matching TRBD1 (6 bases). This CDR3 is 15 amino acids long. Germline CDR1 reads LNHNV; CDR2 reads YYDKDF (reference sequence). With 7 bases removed from V and 5 bases from J, the gap between germline ends came to 18 bases. DNA for the CDR3: TGTGCCACCAAACCAAACAGGGTTCGGGATCAGCCCCAGCATTTT. It encodes CATKPNRVRDQPQHF.

A single count supports this clone. V usage is TRBV30 and J usage is TRBJ1-5; D uncertain. CDR3 size: 13 residues. Germline values: CDR1 GTSNPN, CDR2 SVGIG (reference sequence). V was cut by 1 base and J by 7 bases, with 11 bases left in between. The CDR3 nucleotides read TGTGCCTGGAGTGCGGCAGGTCGGCAGCCCCAGCATTTT. This encodes CAWSAAGRQPQHF.

The chain employs TRBV6-5 and TRBJ1-4; maybe TRBD1 (6 bases). This CDR3 is 14 amino acids long. Trimming pared 2 bases from V and 7 bases from J, leaving 11 bases between. In germline, CDR1 is MNHEY, CDR2 SVGAGI. CDR3 DNA: TGTGCCAGCAGTTACGGGCAGGGGAGTGAAAAACTGTTTTTT. Residues: CASSYGQGSEKLFF.

About this clone: In the same sample, other DNA sequences code for this CDR3. This chain joins TRBV27 and TRBJ1-2; D possibly corresponds to TRBD1 (6 bases). Per the germline V gene, CDR1 is MNHEY and CDR2 is SMNVEV (reference sequence). V lost 3 bases and J lost 2, with 7 bases in between. The CDR3 has 13 residues. CDR3: CASSLRGNYGYTF. In nucleotides, the CDR3 is TGTGCCAGCAGTTTGAGGGGGAACTATGGCTACACCTTC.

With regard to this clone: The germline gene is not matched at one end of the junction; a read error may be the cause. This chain links TRBV6-5 with TRBJ1-4; 9 bases are a match to TRBD1. This CDR3 has 11 residues. Germline V gives CDR1 MNHEY, CDR2 SVGAGI. CDR3 DNA sequence: TGTGCCAGCAGGTACCGGGACAGGGTGATTTTT. Its translation is CASRYRDRVIF.

This chain uses TRBV3-1 (or the pseudogene TRBV3-2) with TRBJ2-1; 7 bases are a match to TRBD1. The germline V gene has CDR1 LGHDT and CDR2 YNNKEL (reference sequence). The CDR3 has 11 residues. Germline trimming cut 6 bases from V and 13 bases from J; bases unmatched to any gene: 6. This CDR3 is CASSTGVLQFF. Here the CDR3 DNA reads TGTGCCAGCAGTACAGGGGTTCTACAGTTCTTC.

The chain carries TRBV4-1 and TRBJ2-2; the D gene is possibly TRBD1 (6 bases). This CDR3 is built from 15 residues. Trimming left V 2 bases short and J 6 bases short, with 13 bases between. The V gene's germline CDR1 is MGHRA and CDR2 YSYEKL. The CDR3 DNA is TGCGCCAGCAGCCAAAACCCCGGGACACCCGGGGAGCTGTTTTTT. Protein: CASSQNPGTPGELFF.

With respect to this clone: Other DNA sequences in the same sample also yield this CDR3. This chain connects TRBV3-1 (or the pseudogene TRBV3-2) to TRBJ2-1; TRBD2 aligns across 7 bases. Trimming removed 1 base from V and 4 bases from J; junction bases left unmatched: 7. CDR3 length equals 16 residues. CDR1 LGHDT and CDR2 YNNKEL come from the germline V gene (reference sequence). The CDR3 protein is CASSQVGGTTYNEQFF. CDR3 bases: TGTGCCAGCAGCCAAGTGGGGGGGACGACTTACAATGAGCAGTTCTTC.

The chain combines TRBV11-2 with TRBJ1-1; D might be TRBD1 (5 bases). Germline values: CDR1 SGHAT, CDR2 FQNNGV. The CDR3 has 14 amino acids. Deletions cut 4 bases from V and 3 bases from J, with 12 bases between. CDR3 coding DNA: TGTGCCAGCAGCTCGGACATAGACTACACTGAAGCTTTCTTT. It is translated as CASSSDIDYTEAFF.

V gene TRBV5-5 combines with J gene TRBJ1-2; D is undetermined. Germline CDR1 reads SGHKS; CDR2 reads YYEKEE (reference sequence). V was clipped by 0 bases and J by 4 bases, with 10 bases between them. The CDR3 runs to 14 residues. The CDR3 region has the DNA TGTGCCAGCAGCTTGGAGGCACTAGTCTATGGCTACACCTTC. Its translation: CASSLEALVYGYTF.

The CDR3 region is CASSLVSGGAQTQYF. CDR3 in DNA: TGTGCCAGCAGCTTAGTTAGCGGGGGGGCTCAGACCCAGTACTTC. The chain employs TRBV7-8 and TRBJ2-5, with 11 bases lining up with TRBD2. The CDR3 runs to 15 residues. J was trimmed by 6 bases and V by 1 base; bases with no gene match: 4. The germline V gene has CDR1 SGHVS and CDR2 FQNEAQ.

This clone was seen a single time. The genes are TRBV11-2 and TRBJ2-7, with D maybe TRBD2 (5 bases). The CDR3 runs to 13 residues. From germline, CDR1 is SGHAT and CDR2 FQNNGV. The V gene lost 1 base and the J gene lost 6 bases, with 10 bases spanning the gap. In nucleotides, the CDR3 is TGTGCCAGCAGCTTAGGAGGGTTCGGCGAGCAGTACTTC. Translating gives CASSLGGFGEQYF.

The chain uses TRBV6-2 or TRBV6-3 and TRBJ2-5; TRBD1 is a possible D gene (6 bases). The germline gives CDR1 MNHEY, CDR2 SVGEGT. The CDR3 has 17 amino acids. V gave up 2 bases and J gave up 2 bases, with 18 bases separating them. In DNA, the CDR3 is TGTGCCAGCAGTTACACATCCCACAGGACAGTACAAGAGACCCAGTACTTC. Its translation is CASSYTSHRTVQETQYF.

This chain joins TRBV6-5 and TRBJ2-7; D remains ambiguous. This CDR3 comprises 14 residues. Trimming left V 5 bases short and J 0 bases short, with 11 bases between. Germline V gene sequence: CDR1 MNHEY, CDR2 SVGAGI. The CDR3 region has the DNA TGTGCCAGCAGTATGTGGGCGAGCTCCTACGAGCAGTACTTC. The encoded protein is CASSMWASSYEQYF.

The chain joins TRBV10-3 to TRBJ2-5; 9 bases line up with TRBD2. The V gene's germline CDR1 is ENHRY and CDR2 SYGVKD. The trim removed 2 bases at V and 7 bases at J, leaving 8 bases unmatched. The CDR3 is made up of 15 amino acids. The CDR3 DNA sequence: TGTGCCATCAGTGAGGGGCTAGCGGGAAGTGGGACCCAGTACTTC. Translating gives CAISEGLAGSGTQYF.

The gene calls are TRBV6-6 and TRBJ1-1; 7 bases align to TRBD1. Per germline, CDR1 MNHNY and CDR2 SVGAGI (reference sequence). V lost 6 bases, J lost 11 bases, and 6 bases stayed unmatched. The CDR3 spans 11 residues. CDR3 amino acids: CASRQTGQAFF. The DNA for the CDR3 is TGTGCCAGCAGGCAGACAGGGCAGGCTTTCTTT.

The V gene is TRBV5-6, the J gene TRBJ1-2; 7 bases line up with TRBD1. This CDR3 comprises 14 residues. Germline CDR1 and CDR2: SGHDT and YYEEEE. J was trimmed by 3 bases and V by 6 bases; bases with no gene match: 8. CDR3 amino acids: CASTLGQIDYGYTF. CDR3 bases: TGTGCCAGCACCCTGGGACAGATCGACTATGGCTACACCTTC.

The gene calls are TRBV3-1 (or the pseudogene TRBV3-2) and TRBJ1-1; no clear D gene. V was pared by 1 base and J by 5 bases, with 8 bases between. Germline CDR1 is LGHDT and CDR2 is YNNKEL (reference sequence). The CDR3 runs 13 residues. CDR3 DNA sequence: TGTGCCAGCAGCCAAGTTCGGGGTACTGAAGCTTTCTTT. Its translation is CASSQVRGTEAFF.

This chain links TRBV6-5 with TRBJ1-1; D is undetermined. The V gene lost 6 bases and the J gene lost 1 base, with 12 bases spanning the gap. Germline V gives CDR1 MNHEY, CDR2 SVGAGI. The CDR3 totals 14 residues. The CDR3 protein is CASRLGSRNTEAFF. DNA of the CDR3: TGTGCCAGCAGACTCGGGAGCCGGAACACTGAAGCTTTCTTT.

This rearrangement joins TRBV27 to TRBJ1-2; 7 bases are a match to TRBD1. Germline CDR1 is MNHEY and CDR2 is SMNVEV (reference sequence). The CDR3 has 13 amino acids. The V gene end was trimmed by 5 bases and the J gene end by 2 bases; junction bases not matched to a gene: 2. CDR3 sequence reads: CASSRDSNYGYTF. For the CDR3, the DNA is TGTGCCAGCAGTCGGGACAGCAACTATGGCTACACCTTC.

This chain uses TRBV6-1 with TRBJ2-7; TRBD2 matches at 9 bases. This CDR3 spans 19 amino acids. CDR1 is MNHNS, CDR2 SASEGT, per germline. The J segment lost 2 bases and the V segment lost 2 bases, leaving 16 bases of the junction unmatched. The CDR3 DNA reads TGTGCCAGCAGTGAATACTACAGGGGTCCTAGCGGGACTCCCTACGAGCAGTACTTC. This gives the protein CASSEYYRGPSGTPYEQYF.

The chain joins TRBV11-2 to TRBJ2-1; D might be TRBD2 (6 bases). This CDR3 spans 14 amino acids. Germline V lookup: CDR1 SGHAT, CDR2 FQNNGV. V was shortened by 1 base and J by 4 bases, with 8 bases between the two germline ends. CDR3 coding DNA: TGTGCCAGCAGCTTAGGTGGGGGGTACAATGAGCAGTTCTTC. The encoded protein is CASSLGGGYNEQFF.

The chain joins TRBV5-1 to TRBJ2-3, with 7 bases fitting TRBD1. The CDR3 runs to 15 residues. Germline V CDR1 and CDR2: SGHRS, YFSETQ. Trimming at V came to 3 bases and at J to 2 bases, leaving 6 bases not matched to a gene. The CDR3 spells CASSWGQSVTDTQYF. CDR3 nucleotide sequence: TGCGCCAGCAGCTGGGGACAGTCGGTCACAGATACGCAGTATTTT.

The chain couples TRBV6-5 to TRBJ1-6; 9 bases map to TRBD1. The CDR3 consists of 16 residues. The V and J ends lost 0 bases and 8 bases, in that order; junction bases with no gene match: 5. Germline V CDR1 and CDR2: MNHEY, SVGAGI. CDR3 in amino acids: CASSYSTGGRDSPLHF. In DNA, the CDR3 is TGTGCCAGCAGTTACTCTACAGGGGGCCGAGATTCACCCCTCCACTTT.

The rearrangement uses TRBV24-1 and TRBJ2-7; 7 nucleotides agree with TRBD2. This CDR3 contains 16 residues. After removal of 4 bases from V and 1 base from J, the junction contained 9 bases not matched to a gene. The germline CDR1 and CDR2 sequences are KGHDR and SFDVKD. This chain's CDR3 is CATSDPPGGRSYEQYF. CDR3 sequence (DNA): TGTGCCACCAGTGACCCCCCGGGAGGAAGATCCTACGAGCAGTACTTC.